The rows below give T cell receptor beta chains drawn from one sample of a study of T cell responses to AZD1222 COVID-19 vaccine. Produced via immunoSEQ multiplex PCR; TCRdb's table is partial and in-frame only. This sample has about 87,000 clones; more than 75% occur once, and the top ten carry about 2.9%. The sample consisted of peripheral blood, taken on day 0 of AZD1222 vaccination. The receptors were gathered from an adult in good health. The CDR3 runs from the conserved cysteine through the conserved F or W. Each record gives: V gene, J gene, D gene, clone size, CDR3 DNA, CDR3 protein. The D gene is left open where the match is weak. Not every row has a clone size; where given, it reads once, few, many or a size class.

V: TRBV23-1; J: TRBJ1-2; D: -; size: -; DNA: TGCGCCAGCAGTACCACAAGGATCCTAAAGAGCTATGGCTACACCTTC; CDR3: CASSTTRILKSYGYTF
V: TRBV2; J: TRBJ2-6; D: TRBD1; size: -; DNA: TGTGCCAGCAGTGATGGGACAGGGGGAGTCGGGTCTGGGGCCAACGTCCTGACTTTC; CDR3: CASSDGTGGVGSGANVLTF
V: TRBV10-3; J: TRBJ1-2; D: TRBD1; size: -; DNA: TGTGCCATCAGTGAGTGGACAGGAAACTATGGCTACACCTTC; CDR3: CAISEWTGNYGYTF
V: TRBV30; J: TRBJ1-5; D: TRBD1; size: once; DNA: TGTGCCTGGAGTGGGACAGGGGATCAGCCCCAGCATTTT; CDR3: CAWSGTGDQPQHF
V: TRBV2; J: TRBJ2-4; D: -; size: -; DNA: TGTGCCAGCAACCCGACAGTAATGGGAAACATTCAGTACTTC; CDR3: CASNPTVMGNIQYF
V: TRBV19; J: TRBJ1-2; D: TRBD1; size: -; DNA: TGTGCCAGTAGTACCACGGACAGGGGATATGGCTACACCTTC; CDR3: CASSTTDRGYGYTF
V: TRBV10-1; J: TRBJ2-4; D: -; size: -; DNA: TGCGCCAGCAGTGAGCAGGAGTCTAAAAACATTCAGTACTTC; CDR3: CASSEQESKNIQYF
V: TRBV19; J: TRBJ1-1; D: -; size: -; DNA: TGTGCCAGTAGTAGGGGCGCTGAAGCTTTCTTT; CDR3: CASSRGAEAFF
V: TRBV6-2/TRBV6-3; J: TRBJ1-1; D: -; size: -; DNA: TGTGCCAGCAGTTACTCGGGGGATAAAATGAACACTGAAGCTTTCTTT; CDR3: CASSYSGDKMNTEAFF
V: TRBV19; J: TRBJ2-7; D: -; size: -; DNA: TGTGCCAGTAGTATAGATCCCTCTAGGTCCTACGAGCAGTACTTC; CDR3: CASSIDPSRSYEQYF
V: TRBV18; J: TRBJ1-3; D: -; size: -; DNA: TGTGCCAGCTCACCGGCGGGGGCGACTGGAAACACCATATATTTT; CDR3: CASSPAGATGNTIYF
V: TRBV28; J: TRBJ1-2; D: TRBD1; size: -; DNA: TGTGCCAGCAGTAAAACAGGACAGGGCCCTAACTATGGCTACACCTTC; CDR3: CASSKTGQGPNYGYTF